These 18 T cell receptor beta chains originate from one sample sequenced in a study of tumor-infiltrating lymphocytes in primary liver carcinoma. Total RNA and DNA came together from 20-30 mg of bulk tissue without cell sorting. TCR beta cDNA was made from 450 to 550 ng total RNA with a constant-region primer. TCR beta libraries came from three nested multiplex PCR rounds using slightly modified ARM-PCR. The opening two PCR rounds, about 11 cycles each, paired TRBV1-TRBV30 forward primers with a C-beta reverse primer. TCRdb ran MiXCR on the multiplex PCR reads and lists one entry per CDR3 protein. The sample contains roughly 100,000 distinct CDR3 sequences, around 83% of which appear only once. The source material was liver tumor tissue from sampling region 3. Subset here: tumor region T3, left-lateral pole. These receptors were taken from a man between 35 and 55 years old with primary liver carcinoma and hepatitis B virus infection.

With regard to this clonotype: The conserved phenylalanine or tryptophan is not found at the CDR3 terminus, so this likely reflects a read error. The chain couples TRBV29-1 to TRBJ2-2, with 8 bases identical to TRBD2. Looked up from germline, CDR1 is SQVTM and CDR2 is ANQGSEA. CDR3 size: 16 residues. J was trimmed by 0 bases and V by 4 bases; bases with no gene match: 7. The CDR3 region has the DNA TGCAGCGTTGCGGGACTAGTGGTAACGAACACCGGGGAGCTGTTTTCT. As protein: CSVAGLVVTNTGELFS.

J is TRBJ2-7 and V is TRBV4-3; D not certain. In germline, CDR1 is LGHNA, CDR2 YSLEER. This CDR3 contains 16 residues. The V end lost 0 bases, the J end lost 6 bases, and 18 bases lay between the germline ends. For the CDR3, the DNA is TGCGCCAGCAGCCAAGAAATAGTGGCGAGCTCCAGCGAGCAGTACTTC. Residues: CASSQEIVASSSEQYF.

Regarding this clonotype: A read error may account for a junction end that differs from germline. This chain's CDR3 is CAGNWDYFNTGELFF. DNA for the CDR3: TGTGCCGGCAACTGGGACTACTTCAACACCGGGGAACTGTTTTTT. The V and J genes are TRBV5-4 and TRBJ2-2; TRBD2 matches at 7 bases. This CDR3 spans 15 amino acids. Germline CDR1 reads SGHNT; CDR2 reads YYREEE (reference sequence).

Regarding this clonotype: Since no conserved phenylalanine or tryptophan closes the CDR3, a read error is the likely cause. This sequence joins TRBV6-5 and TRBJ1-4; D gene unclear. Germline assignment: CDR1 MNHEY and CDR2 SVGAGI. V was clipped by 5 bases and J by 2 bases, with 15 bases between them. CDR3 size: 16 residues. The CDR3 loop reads CASSEAGIATNEKLFL. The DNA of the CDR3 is TGTGCCAGCAGTGAAGCGGGTATTGCGACTAATGAAAAACTGTTTCTT.

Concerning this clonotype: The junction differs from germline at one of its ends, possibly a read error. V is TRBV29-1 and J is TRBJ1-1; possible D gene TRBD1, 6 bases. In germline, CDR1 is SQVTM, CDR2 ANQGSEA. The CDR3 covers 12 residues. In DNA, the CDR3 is TGCAGCGTTGTCGGGGGGCCTCATGAAGCTCTCTTT. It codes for CSVVGGPHEALF.

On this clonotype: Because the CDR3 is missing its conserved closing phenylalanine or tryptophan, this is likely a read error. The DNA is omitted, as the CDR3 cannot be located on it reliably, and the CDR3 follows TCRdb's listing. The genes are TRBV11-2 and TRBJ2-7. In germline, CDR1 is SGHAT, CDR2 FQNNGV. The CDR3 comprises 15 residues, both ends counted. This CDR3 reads CASNSGRLYAREQYL.

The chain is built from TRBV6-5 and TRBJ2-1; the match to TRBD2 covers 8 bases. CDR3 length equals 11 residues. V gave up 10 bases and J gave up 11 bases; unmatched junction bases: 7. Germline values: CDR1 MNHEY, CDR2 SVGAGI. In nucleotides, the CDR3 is TGTGCCACCGGGAGCGGGGGCAAGCAGTTCTTC. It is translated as CATGSGGKQFF.

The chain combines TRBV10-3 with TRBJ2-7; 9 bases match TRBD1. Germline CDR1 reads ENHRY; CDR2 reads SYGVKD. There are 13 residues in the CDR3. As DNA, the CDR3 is TGTGTCAACACCCCGGGACAGGGCTACGAGCAGTACTTC. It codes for CVNTPGQGYEQYF.

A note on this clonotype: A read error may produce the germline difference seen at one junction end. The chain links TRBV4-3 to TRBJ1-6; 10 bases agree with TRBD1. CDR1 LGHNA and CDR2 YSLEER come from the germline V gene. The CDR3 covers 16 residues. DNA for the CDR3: TGCACCAGCAGCTCCTGGGACAGGGGTAGGAATCCACCCCTCCACTTT. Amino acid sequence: CTSSSWDRGRNPPLHF.

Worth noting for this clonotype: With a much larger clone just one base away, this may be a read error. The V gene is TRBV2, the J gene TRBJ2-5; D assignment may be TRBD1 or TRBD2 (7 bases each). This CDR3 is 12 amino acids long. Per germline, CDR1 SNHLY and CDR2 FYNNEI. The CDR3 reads CASATGRETQHF. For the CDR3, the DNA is TGTGCCAGCGCGACAGGGAGGGAGACCCAGCACTTC.

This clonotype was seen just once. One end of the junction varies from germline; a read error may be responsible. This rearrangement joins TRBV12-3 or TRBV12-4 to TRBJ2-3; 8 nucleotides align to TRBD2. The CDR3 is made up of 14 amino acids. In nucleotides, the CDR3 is TGTGCCATCAGTCCTAGCGGGTCTAGAGATACGCAGTATTTT. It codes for CAISPSGSRDTQYF.

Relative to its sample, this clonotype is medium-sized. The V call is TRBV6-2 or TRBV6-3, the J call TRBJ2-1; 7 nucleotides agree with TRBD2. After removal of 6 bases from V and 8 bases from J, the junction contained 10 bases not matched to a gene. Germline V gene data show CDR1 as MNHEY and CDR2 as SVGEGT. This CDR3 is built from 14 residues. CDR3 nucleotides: TGTGCCAGCAGCTCCGACCCGACTAGCCATGAGCAGTTCTTC. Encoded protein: CASSSDPTSHEQFF.

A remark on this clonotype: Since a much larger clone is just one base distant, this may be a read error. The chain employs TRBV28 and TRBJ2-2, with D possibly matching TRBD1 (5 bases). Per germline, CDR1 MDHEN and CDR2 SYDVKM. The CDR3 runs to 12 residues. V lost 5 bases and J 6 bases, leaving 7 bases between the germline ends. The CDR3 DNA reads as TGTGCCAGCAGTATACAGGCCGGGGAGCTGTTTTTT. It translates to CASSIQAGELFF.

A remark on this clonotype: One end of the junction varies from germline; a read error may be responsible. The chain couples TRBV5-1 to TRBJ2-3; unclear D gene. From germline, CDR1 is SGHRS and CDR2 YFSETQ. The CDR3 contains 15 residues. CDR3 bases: TGCGCCTGCAGCTTGGCCAGCGCCAGCACAGATATGCAGTATTTT. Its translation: CACSLASASTDMQYF.

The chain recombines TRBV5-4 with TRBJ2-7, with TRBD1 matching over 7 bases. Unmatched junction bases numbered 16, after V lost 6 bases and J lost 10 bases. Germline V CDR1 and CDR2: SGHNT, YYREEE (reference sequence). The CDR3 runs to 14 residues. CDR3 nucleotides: TGTGCCAGCAACCCCGAAAGGGCAGGGGGAGAACAGTACTTC. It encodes CASNPERAGGEQYF.

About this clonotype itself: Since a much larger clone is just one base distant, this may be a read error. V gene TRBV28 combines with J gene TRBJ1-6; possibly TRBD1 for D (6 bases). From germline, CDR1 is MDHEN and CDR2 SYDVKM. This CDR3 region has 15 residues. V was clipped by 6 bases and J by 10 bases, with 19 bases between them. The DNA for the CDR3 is TGTGCCAGCAGGATCGCCGGGACACAGATATCACCCCTCCACTTT. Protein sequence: CASRIAGTQISPLHF.

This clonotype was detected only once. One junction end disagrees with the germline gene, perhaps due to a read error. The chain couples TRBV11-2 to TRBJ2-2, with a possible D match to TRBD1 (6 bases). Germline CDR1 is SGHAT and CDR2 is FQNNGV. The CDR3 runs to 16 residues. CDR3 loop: CASCLQGFSGAVEPFF. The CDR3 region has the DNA TGTGCCAGCTGCTTGCAGGGGTTTTCGGGCGCCGTGGAGCCGTTTTTT.

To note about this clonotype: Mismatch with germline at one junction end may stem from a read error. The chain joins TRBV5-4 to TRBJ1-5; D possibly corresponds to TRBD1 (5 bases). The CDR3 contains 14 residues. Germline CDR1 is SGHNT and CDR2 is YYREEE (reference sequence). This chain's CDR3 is CARSLDGQYQPRHF. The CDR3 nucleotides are TGTGCCAGGAGCTTGGATGGACAATATCAGCCCCGGCATTTT.